Sequencing of this T cell receptor (beta chain) was carried out in a study of blood T cell repertoires in COVID-19. Study-wide context: The study drew acute and convalescent COVID-19 samples from the United States, Italy and Spain. Nucleic acid was either cDNA or gDNA, and it came from T cells, B-cell-depleted T cells, or PBMCs.

This clone appeared once. In the authors' methods: Nucleated cell counts were estimated from reference gene primer amplification. Repertoires were generated with immunoSEQ multiplex PCR, while TCRdb's copy carries only in-frame clones and drops some. The DNA was the basis for D and trimming; V, J and clone size are from that table. Here the sample spans over 250,000 clones, 80% to 90% being singletons. The TCR originated in a woman in her 40s who had recovered from COVID-19. The sample comprised peripheral blood.

This CDR3 is CASSISGRSSYNEQFF. Written as DNA, the CDR3 is TGTGCCAGTAGTATAAGCGGCAGGAGCTCCTACAATGAGCAGTTCTTC. The chain carries TRBV19 and TRBJ2-1; weak D call: TRBD2 (5 bases). Germline V gene sequence: CDR1 LNHDA, CDR2 SQIVND (reference sequence). The CDR3 covers 16 residues. Trimming left V 2 bases short and J 0 bases short, with 11 bases between.